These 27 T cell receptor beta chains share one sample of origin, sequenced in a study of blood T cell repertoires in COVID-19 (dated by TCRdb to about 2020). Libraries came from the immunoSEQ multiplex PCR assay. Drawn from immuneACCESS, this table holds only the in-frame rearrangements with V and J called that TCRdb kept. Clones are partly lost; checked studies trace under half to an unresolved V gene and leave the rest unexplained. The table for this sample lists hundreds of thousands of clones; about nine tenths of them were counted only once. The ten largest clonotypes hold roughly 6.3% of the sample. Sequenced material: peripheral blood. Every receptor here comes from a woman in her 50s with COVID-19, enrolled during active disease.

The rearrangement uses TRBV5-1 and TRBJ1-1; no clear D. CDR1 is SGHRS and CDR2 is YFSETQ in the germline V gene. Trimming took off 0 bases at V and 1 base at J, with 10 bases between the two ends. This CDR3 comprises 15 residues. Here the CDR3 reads CASSLGFGGNTEAFF. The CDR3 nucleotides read TGCGCCAGCAGCTTGGGGTTCGGCGGGAACACTGAAGCTTTCTTT. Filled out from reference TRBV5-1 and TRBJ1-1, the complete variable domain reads KAGVTQTPRYLIKTRGQQVTLSCSPISGHRSVSWYQQTPGQGLQFLFEYFSETQRNKGNFPGRFSGRQFSNSRSEMNVSTLELGDSALYLCASSLGFGGNTEAFFGQGTRLTVV.

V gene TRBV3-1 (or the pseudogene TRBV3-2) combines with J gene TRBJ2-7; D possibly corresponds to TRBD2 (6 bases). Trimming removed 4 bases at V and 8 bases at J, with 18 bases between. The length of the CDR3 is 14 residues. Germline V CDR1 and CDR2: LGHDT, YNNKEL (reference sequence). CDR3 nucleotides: TGTGCCAGCAGCCTACGGGCGGGACCACGGAAGCAGTACTTC. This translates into CASSLRAGPRKQYF.

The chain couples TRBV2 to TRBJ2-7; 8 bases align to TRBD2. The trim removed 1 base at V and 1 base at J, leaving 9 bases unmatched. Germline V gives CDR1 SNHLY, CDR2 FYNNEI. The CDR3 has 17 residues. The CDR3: CASSEVPAGGTSYEQYF. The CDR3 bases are TGTGCCAGCAGTGAAGTTCCGGCGGGAGGAACATCCTACGAGCAGTACTTC.

The CDR3 region has the DNA TGTGCCTGGAGTCGAGACAGTAACTACAATGAGCAGTTCTTC. This codes for CAWSRDSNYNEQFF. The V call is TRBV30, the J call TRBJ2-1; D perhaps matches TRBD1 (5 bases). The V end lost 2 bases, the J end lost 3 bases, and 11 bases lay between the germline ends. Germline CDR1 is GTSNPN and CDR2 is SVGIG (reference sequence). This CDR3 has 14 residues.

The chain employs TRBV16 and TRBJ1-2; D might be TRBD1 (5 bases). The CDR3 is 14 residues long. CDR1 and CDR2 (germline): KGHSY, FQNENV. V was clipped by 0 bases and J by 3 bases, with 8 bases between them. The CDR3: CASSQSMTDYGYTF. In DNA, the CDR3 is TGTGCCAGCAGCCAATCGATGACAGACTATGGCTACACCTTC.

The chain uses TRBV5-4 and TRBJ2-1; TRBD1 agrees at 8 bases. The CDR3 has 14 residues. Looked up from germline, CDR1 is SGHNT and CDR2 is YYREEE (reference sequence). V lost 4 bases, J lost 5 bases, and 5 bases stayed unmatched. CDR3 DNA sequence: TGTGCCAGCAGCGGCCGGGACAGGAACAATGAGCAGTTCTTC. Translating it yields CASSGRDRNNEQFF.

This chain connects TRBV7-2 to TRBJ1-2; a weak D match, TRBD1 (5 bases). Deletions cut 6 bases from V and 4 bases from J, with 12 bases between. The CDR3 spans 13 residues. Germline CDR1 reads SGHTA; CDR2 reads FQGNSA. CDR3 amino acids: CASRGAGTYGYTF. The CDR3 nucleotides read TGTGCCAGCAGAGGGGCGGGGACCTATGGCTACACCTTC.

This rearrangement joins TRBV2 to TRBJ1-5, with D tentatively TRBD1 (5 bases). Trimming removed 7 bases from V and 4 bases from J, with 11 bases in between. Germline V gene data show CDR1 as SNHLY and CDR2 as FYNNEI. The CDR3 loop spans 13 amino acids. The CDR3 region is CASKGGDNQPQHF. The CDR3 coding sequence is TGTGCCAGCAAAGGAGGGGATAATCAGCCCCAGCATTTT.

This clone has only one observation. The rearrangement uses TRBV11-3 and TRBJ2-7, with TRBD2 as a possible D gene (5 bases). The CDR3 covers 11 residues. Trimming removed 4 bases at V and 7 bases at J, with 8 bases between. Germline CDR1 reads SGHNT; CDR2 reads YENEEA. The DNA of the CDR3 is TGTGCCAGCAGCTCGGGGAGAGAGCAGTACTTC. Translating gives CASSSGREQYF. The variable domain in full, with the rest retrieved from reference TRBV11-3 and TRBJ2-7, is EAGVVQSPRYKIIEKKQPVAFWCNPISGHNTLYWYLQNLGQGPELLIRYENEEAVDDSQLPKDRFSAERLKGVDSTLKIQPAELGDSAVYLCASSSGREQYFGPGTRLTVT.

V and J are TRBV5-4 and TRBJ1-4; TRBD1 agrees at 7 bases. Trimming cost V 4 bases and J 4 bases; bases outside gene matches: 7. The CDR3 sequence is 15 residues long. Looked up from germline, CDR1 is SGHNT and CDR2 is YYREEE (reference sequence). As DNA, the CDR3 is TGTGCCAGCAGCACCCGGGACAGATATAATGAAAAACTGTTTTTT. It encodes CASSTRDRYNEKLFF. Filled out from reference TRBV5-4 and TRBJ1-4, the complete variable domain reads ETGVTQSPTHLIKTRGQQVTLRCSSQSGHNTVSWYQQALGQGPQFIFQYYREEENGRGNFPPRFSGLQFPNYSSELNVNALELDDSALYLCASSTRDRYNEKLFFGSGTQLSVL.

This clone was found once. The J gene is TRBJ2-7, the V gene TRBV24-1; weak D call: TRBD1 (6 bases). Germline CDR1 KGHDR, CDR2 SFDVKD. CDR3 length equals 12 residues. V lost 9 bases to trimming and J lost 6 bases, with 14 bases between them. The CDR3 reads CATSLQGGEQYF. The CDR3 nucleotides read TGTGCCACCTCATTGCAAGGGGGCGAGCAGTACTTC.

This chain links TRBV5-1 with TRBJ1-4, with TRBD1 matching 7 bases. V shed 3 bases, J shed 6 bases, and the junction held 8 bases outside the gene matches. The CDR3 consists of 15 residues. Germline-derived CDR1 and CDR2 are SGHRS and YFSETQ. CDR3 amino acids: CASSYRQGVDEKLFF. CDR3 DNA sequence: TGCGCCAGCAGCTACCGACAGGGAGTCGATGAAAAACTGTTTTTT. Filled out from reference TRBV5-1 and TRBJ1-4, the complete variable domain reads KAGVTQTPRYLIKTRGQQVTLSCSPISGHRSVSWYQQTPGQGLQFLFEYFSETQRNKGNFPGRFSGRQFSNSRSEMNVSTLELGDSALYLCASSYRQGVDEKLFFGSGTQLSVL.

CDR3 DNA sequence: TGTGCCAGCAGTTACTTAGCGGGAGCCGGGGAGCTGTTTTTT. Protein sequence: CASSYLAGAGELFF. The V and J genes are TRBV6-5 and TRBJ2-2; 9 nucleotides match TRBD2. Looked up from germline, CDR1 is MNHEY and CDR2 is SVGAGI. Trimming at V came to 1 base and at J to 6 bases, leaving 0 bases not matched to a gene. The CDR3 has 14 amino acids.

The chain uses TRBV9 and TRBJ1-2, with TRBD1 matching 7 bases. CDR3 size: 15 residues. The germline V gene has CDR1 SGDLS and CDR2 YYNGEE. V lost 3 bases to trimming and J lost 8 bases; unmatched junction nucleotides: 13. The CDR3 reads CASSDDRDVFYGYTF. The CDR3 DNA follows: TGTGCCAGCAGCGATGACAGGGACGTTTTTTACGGCTACACCTTC.

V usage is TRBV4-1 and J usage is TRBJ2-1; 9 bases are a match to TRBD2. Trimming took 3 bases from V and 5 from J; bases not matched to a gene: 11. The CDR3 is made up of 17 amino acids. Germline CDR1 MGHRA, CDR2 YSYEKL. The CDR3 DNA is TGCGCCAGCAGCCATGTAATTAGCGGGAGTCGCAACAATGAGCAGTTCTTC. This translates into CASSHVISGSRNNEQFF.

The CDR3 protein is CASSLGTGRDYGYTF. The CDR3 nucleotides are TGTGCCAGCAGCTTAGGAACAGGGAGAGACTATGGCTACACCTTC. The chain is built from TRBV11-1 and TRBJ1-2; maybe TRBD1 (6 bases). This CDR3 has 15 amino acids. V lost 1 base and J lost 3, with 12 bases in between. Germline lookup yields CDR1 SGHAT and CDR2 FQDESV (reference sequence). The whole variable domain, filled in from reference TRBV11-1 and TRBJ1-2, reads EAEVAQSPRYKITEKSQAVAFWCDPISGHATLYWYRQILGQGPELLVQFQDESVVDDSQLPKDRFSAERLKGVDSTLKIQPAELGDSAMYLCASSLGTGRDYGYTFGSGTRLTVV.

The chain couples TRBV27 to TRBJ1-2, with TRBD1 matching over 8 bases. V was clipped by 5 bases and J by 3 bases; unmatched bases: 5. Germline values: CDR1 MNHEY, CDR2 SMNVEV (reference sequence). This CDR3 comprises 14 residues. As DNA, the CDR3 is TGTGCCAGCAGTCCGACAGGGGAGGACTATGGCTACACCTTC. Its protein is CASSPTGEDYGYTF.

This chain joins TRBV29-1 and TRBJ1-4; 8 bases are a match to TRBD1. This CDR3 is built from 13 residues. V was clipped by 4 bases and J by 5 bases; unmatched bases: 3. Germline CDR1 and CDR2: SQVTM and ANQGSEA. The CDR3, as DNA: TGCAGCGTTGGCCGGACAGGGAATGAAAAACTGTTTTTT. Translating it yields CSVGRTGNEKLFF.

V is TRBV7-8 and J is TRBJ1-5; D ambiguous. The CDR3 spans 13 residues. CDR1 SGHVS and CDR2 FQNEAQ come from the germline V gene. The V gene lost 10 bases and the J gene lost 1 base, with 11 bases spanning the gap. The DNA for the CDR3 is TGTGCCACCGGGGATGGGAGCAATCAGCCCCAGCATTTT. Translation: CATGDGSNQPQHF. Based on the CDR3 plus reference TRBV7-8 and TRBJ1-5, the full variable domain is GAGVSQSPRYKVAKRGQDVALRCDPISGHVSLFWYQQALGQGPEFLTYFQNEAQLDKSGLPSDRFFAERPEGSVSTLKIQRTQQEDSAVYLCATGDGSNQPQHFGDGTRLSIL.

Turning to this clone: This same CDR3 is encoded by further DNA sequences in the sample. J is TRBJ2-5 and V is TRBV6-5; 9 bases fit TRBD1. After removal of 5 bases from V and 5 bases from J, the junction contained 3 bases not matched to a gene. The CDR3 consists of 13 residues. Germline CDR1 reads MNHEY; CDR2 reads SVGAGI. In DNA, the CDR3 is TGTGCCAGCAGTAGACAGGGGGGGGAGACCCAGTACTTC. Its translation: CASSRQGGETQYF.

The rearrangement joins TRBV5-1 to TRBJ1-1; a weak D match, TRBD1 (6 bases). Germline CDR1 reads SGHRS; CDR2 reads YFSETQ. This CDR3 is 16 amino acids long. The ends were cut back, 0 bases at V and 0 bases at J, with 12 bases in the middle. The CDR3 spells CASSLAQGIMNTEAFF. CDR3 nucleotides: TGCGCCAGCAGCTTGGCTCAGGGGATCATGAACACTGAAGCTTTCTTT.

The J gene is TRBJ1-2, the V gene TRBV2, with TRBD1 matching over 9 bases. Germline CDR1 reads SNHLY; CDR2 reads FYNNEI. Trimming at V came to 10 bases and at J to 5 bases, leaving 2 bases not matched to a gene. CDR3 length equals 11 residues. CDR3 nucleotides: TGTGCCATCGGACAGGGGTATGGCTACACCTTC. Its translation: CAIGQGYGYTF.

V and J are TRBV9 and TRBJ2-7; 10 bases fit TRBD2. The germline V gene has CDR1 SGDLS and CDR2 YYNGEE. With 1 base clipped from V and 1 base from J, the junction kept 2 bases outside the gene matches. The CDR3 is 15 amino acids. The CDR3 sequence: CASSVRAGGSYEQYF. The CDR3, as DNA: TGTGCCAGCAGCGTAAGAGCGGGAGGGTCCTACGAGCAGTACTTC.

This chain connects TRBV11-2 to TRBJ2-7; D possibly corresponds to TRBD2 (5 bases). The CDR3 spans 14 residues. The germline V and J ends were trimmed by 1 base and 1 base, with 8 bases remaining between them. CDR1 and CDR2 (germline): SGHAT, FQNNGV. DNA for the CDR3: TGTGCCAGCAGCTTAGCACTAGATTCCTACGAGCAGTACTTC. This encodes CASSLALDSYEQYF. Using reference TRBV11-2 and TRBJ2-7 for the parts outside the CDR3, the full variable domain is EAGVAQSPRYKIIEKRQSVAFWCNPISGHATLYWYQQILGQGPKLLIQFQNNGVVDDSQLPKDRFSAERLKGVDSTLKIQPAKLEDSAVYLCASSLALDSYEQYFGPGTRLTVT.

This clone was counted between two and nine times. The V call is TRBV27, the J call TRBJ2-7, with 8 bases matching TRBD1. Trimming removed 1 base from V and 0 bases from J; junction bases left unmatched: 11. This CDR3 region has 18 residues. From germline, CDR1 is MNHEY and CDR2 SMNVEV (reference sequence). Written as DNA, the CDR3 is TGTGCCAGCAGTTTATATCCCCTCCGGACAGGGAACTCCTACGAGCAGTACTTC. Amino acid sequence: CASSLYPLRTGNSYEQYF.

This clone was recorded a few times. The CDR3, as DNA: TGTGCCAGCAGCTTAGATGGGGGGAGCACAGATACGCAGTATTTT. Translating gives CASSLDGGSTDTQYF. The chain carries TRBV11-3 and TRBJ2-3, with D possibly matching TRBD2 (6 bases). Trimming removed 0 bases from V and 0 bases from J, with 7 bases in between. The CDR3 length is 15 residues. Germline V lookup: CDR1 SGHNT, CDR2 YENEEA.

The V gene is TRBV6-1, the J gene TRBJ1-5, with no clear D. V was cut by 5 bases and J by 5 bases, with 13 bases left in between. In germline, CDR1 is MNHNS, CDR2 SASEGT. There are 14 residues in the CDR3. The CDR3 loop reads CASSSQEPDQPQHF. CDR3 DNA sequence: TGTGCCAGCAGTTCTCAAGAACCGGATCAGCCCCAGCATTTT.